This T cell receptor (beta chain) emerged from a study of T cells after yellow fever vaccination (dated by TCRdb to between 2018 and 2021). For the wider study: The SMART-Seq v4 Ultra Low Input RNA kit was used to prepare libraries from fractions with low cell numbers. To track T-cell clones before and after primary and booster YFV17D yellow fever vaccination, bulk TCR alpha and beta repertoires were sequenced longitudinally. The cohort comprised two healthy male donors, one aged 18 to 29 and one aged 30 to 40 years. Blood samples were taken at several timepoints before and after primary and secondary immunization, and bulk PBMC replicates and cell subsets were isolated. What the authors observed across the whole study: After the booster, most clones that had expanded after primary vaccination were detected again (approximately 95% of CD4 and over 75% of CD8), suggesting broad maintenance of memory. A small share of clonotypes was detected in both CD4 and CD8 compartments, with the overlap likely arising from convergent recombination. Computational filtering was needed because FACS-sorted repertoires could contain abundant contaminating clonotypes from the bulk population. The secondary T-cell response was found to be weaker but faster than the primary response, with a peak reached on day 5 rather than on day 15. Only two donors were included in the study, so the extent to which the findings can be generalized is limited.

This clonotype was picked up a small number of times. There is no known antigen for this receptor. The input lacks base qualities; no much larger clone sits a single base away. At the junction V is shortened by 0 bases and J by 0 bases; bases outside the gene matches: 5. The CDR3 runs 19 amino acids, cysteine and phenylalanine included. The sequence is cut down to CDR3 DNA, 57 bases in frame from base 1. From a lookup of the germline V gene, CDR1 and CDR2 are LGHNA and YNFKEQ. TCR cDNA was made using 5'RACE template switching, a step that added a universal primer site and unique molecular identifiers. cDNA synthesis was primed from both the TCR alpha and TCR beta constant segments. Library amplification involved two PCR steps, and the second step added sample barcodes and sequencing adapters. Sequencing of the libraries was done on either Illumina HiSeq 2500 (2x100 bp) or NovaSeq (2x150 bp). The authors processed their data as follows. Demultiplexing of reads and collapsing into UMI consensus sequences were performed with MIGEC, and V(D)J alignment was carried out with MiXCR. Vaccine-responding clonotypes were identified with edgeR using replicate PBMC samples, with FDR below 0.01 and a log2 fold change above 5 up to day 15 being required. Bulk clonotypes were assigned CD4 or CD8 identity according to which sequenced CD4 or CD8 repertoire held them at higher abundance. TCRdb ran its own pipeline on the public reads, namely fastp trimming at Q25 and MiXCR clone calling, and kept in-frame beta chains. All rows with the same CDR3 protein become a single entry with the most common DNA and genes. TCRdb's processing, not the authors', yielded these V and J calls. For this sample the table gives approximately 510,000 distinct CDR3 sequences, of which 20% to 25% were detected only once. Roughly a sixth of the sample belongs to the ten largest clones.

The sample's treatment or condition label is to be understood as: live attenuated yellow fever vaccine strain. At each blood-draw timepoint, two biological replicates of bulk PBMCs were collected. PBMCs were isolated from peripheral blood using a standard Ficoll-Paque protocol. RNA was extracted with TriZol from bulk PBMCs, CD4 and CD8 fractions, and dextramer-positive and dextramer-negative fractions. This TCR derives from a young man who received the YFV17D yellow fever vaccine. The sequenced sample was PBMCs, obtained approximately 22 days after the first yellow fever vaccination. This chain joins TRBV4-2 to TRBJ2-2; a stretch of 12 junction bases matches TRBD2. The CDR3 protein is CASSQDIGLAGSNTGELFF. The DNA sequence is TGTGCCAGCAGCCAAGATATAGGACTAGCGGGGTCGAACACCGGGGAGCTGTTTTTT.